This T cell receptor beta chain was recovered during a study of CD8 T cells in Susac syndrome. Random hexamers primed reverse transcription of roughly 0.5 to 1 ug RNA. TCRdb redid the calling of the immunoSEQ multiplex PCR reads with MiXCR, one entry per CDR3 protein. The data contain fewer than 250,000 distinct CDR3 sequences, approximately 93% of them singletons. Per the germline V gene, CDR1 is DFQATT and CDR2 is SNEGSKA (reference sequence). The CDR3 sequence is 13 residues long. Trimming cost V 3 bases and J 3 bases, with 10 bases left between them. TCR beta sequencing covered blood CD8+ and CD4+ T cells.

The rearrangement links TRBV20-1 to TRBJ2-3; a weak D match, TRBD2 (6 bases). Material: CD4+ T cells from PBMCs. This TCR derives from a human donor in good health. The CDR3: CSASLASTDTQYF. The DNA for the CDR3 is TGCAGTGCTAGCCTAGCGTCAACAGATACGCAGTATTTT.